This is a list of T cell receptor beta chains from one sample in a study of response to subunit inactivated influenza vaccine. TCRdb passed the RT-PCR reads through MiXCR, listing each CDR3 protein once. The top ten hold 11% of the sample, which has 630,000 or so distinct CDR3 sequences, approximately 14% seen once. This specimen consisted of PBMCs from blood, obtained approximately 13 days after vaccination. These receptors originate from a man aged 45-60 years who received an inactivated influenza vaccine. The CDR3 runs from the conserved cysteine through the conserved F or W. The D gene is left open where the match is weak. Clone size is given for some rows only: seen once, a few or many times, or a class if the clone is expanded.

j_gene: TRBJ2-5; abundance: -; v_gene: TRBV7-9; len: 14; d_gene: -; CDR3aa: CASSLGGEKETQYF; CDR3nt: TGTGCCAGCAGCTTAGGGGGAGAGAAAGAGACCCAGTACTTC
j_gene: TRBJ1-2; abundance: many; v_gene: TRBV28; len: 12; d_gene: -; CDR3aa: CASSLEGDGYTF; CDR3nt: TGTGCCAGCAGTTTAGAAGGGGATGGCTACACCTTC
j_gene: TRBJ1-1; abundance: once; v_gene: TRBV7-3; len: 17; d_gene: -; CDR3aa: CASSPDAVGGGSTEAFF; CDR3nt: TGTGCCAGCAGCCCAGATGCCGTCGGGGGAGGTAGCACTGAAGCTTTCTTT
j_gene: TRBJ2-7; abundance: -; v_gene: TRBV5-1; len: 14; d_gene: -; CDR3aa: CASSPISLIGEQYF; CDR3nt: TGCGCCAGCAGCCCAATTTCATTGATCGGCGAGCAGTACTTC
j_gene: TRBJ2-2; abundance: few; v_gene: TRBV9; len: 16; d_gene: TRBD1; CDR3aa: CASSEGQGLATGELFF; CDR3nt: TGTGCCAGCAGTGAGGGACAGGGATTGGCCACCGGGGAGCTGTTTTTT
j_gene: TRBJ2-5; abundance: few; v_gene: TRBV12-3/TRBV12-4; len: 15; d_gene: TRBD2; CDR3aa: CASSFGGSDSETQYF; CDR3nt: TGTGCCAGCAGTTTTGGCGGGAGTGATTCAGAGACCCAGTACTTC
j_gene: TRBJ2-7; abundance: -; v_gene: TRBV27; len: 15; d_gene: TRBD2; CDR3aa: CASRQGTSRTYEQYF; CDR3nt: TGTGCCAGCAGACAAGGGACTAGCCGAACCTACGAGCAGTACTTC
j_gene: TRBJ2-1; abundance: -; v_gene: TRBV29-1; len: 15; d_gene: TRBD2; CDR3aa: CSVEDLRESWNEQFF; CDR3nt: TGCAGCGTTGAAGATTTGCGGGAGAGTTGGAATGAGCAGTTCTTC
j_gene: TRBJ1-2; abundance: -; v_gene: TRBV5-1; len: 15; d_gene: -; CDR3aa: CASSLASQLNYGYTF; CDR3nt: TGCGCCAGCAGCTTGGCTTCGCAGTTGAACTATGGCTACACCTTC
j_gene: TRBJ1-2; abundance: few; v_gene: TRBV12-3/TRBV12-4; len: 15; d_gene: -; CDR3aa: CASSLRSYSYGGYTF; CDR3nt: TGTGCCAGCAGTTTGCGGTCCTACTCCTATGGAGGCTACACTTTC